One and the same sample provided the 8 T cell receptor beta chains below, sequenced in a study of blood T cells in healthy people across ages. Then a second PCR, running roughly 7 to 11 cycles, was carried out with a sample-barcoded 5' primer and a J-beta primer mix. TCRdb recomputed calls from the 5' RACE reads with MiXCR, one row per CDR3 protein. In the table there are hundreds of thousands of distinct CDR3 sequences, about 30% of which are singletons. The source material was blood. All receptors derive from an elderly woman in good health.

CDR3 residues: CASSLAGAINEKLFF. Written as DNA, the CDR3 is TGCGCCAGCAGCTTGGCCGGGGCTATTAATGAAAAACTGTTTTTT. This chain links TRBV5-1 with TRBJ1-4; D may be TRBD1 (5 bases). Germline V gene lookup returns CDR1 SGHRS and CDR2 YFSETQ. V was cut by 0 bases and J by 4 bases, with 10 bases left in between. CDR3 size: 15 residues.

The chain is built from TRBV12-3 or TRBV12-4 and TRBJ2-4; 8 positions match TRBD2. The CDR3 is 16 amino acids. V dropped 3 bases and J dropped 0; count of bases not matched to a gene: 4. CDR3 loop: CASSLASGLAKNIQYF. CDR3 DNA sequence: TGTGCCAGCAGTTTGGCTAGCGGGTTAGCCAAAAACATTCAGTACTTC.

The chain combines TRBV6-2 or TRBV6-3 with TRBJ1-4, with D tentatively TRBD1 (5 bases). This CDR3 region has 15 residues. The ends were cut back, 2 bases at V and 3 bases at J, with 10 bases in the middle. CDR1 is MNHEY, CDR2 SVGEGT, per germline. The CDR3 nucleotides are TGTGCCAGCAGTTACCCCGGGACCGCTAATGAAAAACTGTTTTTT. Its translation: CASSYPGTANEKLFF.

On this clonotype: A clone one base away is much larger, so this may be a read error. The chain links TRBV29-1 to TRBJ1-2; perhaps TRBD1 as D (5 bases). Germline values: CDR1 SQVTM, CDR2 ANQGSEA. The CDR3 is 13 amino acids. V lost 3 bases, J lost 9 bases, and 17 bases lay in between. The CDR3 reads CSVDPGRGFRYTF. In nucleotides, the CDR3 is TGCAGCGTTGATCCGGGACGGGGTTTTCGCTACACCTTC. The full variable domain, its missing parts supplied by reference TRBV29-1 and TRBJ1-2, is SAVISQKPSRDICQRGTSLTIQCQVDSQVTMMFWYRQQPGQSLTLIATANQGSEATYESGFVIDKFPISRPNLTFSTLTVSNMSPEDSSIYLCSVDPGRGFRYTFGSGTRLTVV.

This clonotype appeared many times. The chain joins TRBV28 to TRBJ2-1; the D gene could be TRBD1 or TRBD2 (6 bases each). Germline assignment: CDR1 MDHEN and CDR2 SYDVKM. The CDR3 totals 15 residues. The V and J ends lost 3 bases and 3 bases respectively, with 12 bases between them. CDR3 coding DNA: TGTGCCAGCAGTTTGGGGGGACACCTCTACAATGAGCAGTTCTTC. Amino acid sequence: CASSLGGHLYNEQFF. Full variable domain (remainder filled in from reference TRBV28 and TRBJ2-1): DVKVTQSSRYLVKRTGEKVFLECVQDMDHENMFWYRQDPGLGLRLIYFSYDVKMKEKGDIPEGYSVSREKKERFSLILESASTNQTSMYLCASSLGGHLYNEQFFGPGTRLTVL.

The V gene is TRBV5-1, the J gene TRBJ2-1; a possible D gene is TRBD2 (5 bases). The V gene lost 5 bases and the J gene lost 8 bases, with 11 bases spanning the gap. This CDR3 region has 12 residues. Germline assignment: CDR1 SGHRS and CDR2 YFSETQ. The CDR3 reads CASSFGSDEQFF. Here the CDR3 DNA reads TGCGCCAGCAGTTTCGGTAGCGATGAGCAGTTCTTC.

In its sample, this clonotype was seen many times. The chain carries TRBV6-2 or TRBV6-3 and TRBJ2-7; 9 bases align to TRBD1. The CDR3 contains 14 residues. J was trimmed by 3 bases and V by 6 bases; bases with no gene match: 6. CDR1 is MNHEY, CDR2 SVGEGT, per germline. CDR3 residues: CASRTPGQGYEQYF. DNA of the CDR3: TGTGCCAGCAGGACCCCGGGACAGGGCTACGAGCAGTACTTC.

This clonotype was counted at least ten times. The CDR3 DNA is TGTGCCAGCAGCTTAGAAGGGGCAGGGGGCGAGGATACGCAGTATTTT. Protein product: CASSLEGAGGEDTQYF. The chain uses TRBV7-9 and TRBJ2-3; 8 nucleotides align to TRBD1. The CDR3 sequence is 16 residues long. Germline lookup yields CDR1 SEHNR and CDR2 FQNEAQ (reference sequence). With V trimmed by 1 base and J by 6 bases, 9 bases remained unmatched.